Presented here are 13 T cell receptor beta chains from one specimen sequenced in a study of neoadjuvant nivolumab and ipilimumab in lung cancer. The assay was immunoSEQ multiplex PCR, and TCRdb's table has in-frame clones only and misses some. The table has about 7,800 clones, approximately 88% seen once; the top ten hold 2.4%. This specimen was tumor tissue, taken after neoadjuvant nivolumab, alone or with ipilimumab, at or shortly before surgery. The receptor set was obtained from an adult with non-small cell lung cancer. Some clones in this sample may be carry-over from other donors' samples.

CDR3 nucleotide sequence: TGTGCCAGTAGCGGGATGAGGGCAGATACGCAGTATTTT. It yields the protein CASSGMRADTQYF. The chain is built from TRBV19 and TRBJ2-3, with D tentatively TRBD2 (5 bases). CDR3 length: 13 amino acids. CDR1 LNHDA and CDR2 SQIVND come from the germline V gene (reference sequence). V dropped 6 bases and J dropped 4 bases, with 11 bases sitting between them.

The chain uses TRBV30 and TRBJ2-3; D is perhaps TRBD2 (6 bases). The germline V gene encodes CDR1 GTSNPN and CDR2 SVGIG (reference sequence). V was clipped by 0 bases and J by 4 bases, with 11 bases between them. This CDR3 comprises 14 residues. The CDR3 sequence: CAWSVWPSADTQYF. In nucleotides, the CDR3 is TGTGCCTGGAGTGTATGGCCTAGCGCAGATACGCAGTATTTT.

The V call is TRBV19, the J call TRBJ1-2, with no clear D. Trimming stripped 3 bases from V and 4 bases from J, with 9 bases between. Germline V lookup: CDR1 LNHDA, CDR2 SQIVND (reference sequence). The length of the CDR3 is 13 residues. Here the CDR3 reads CASSMAGPYGYTF. CDR3 nucleotide sequence: TGTGCCAGTAGTATGGCAGGACCCTATGGCTACACCTTC. The full variable domain, with the rest looked up from reference TRBV19 and TRBJ1-2, is DGGITQSPKYLFRKEGQNVTLSCEQNLNHDAMYWYRQDPGQGLRLIYYSQIVNDFQKGDIAEGYSVSREKKESFPLTVTSAQKNPTAFYLCASSMAGPYGYTFGSGTRLTVV.

The chain carries TRBV10-1 and TRBJ2-3; a possible D gene is TRBD2 (5 bases). This CDR3 comprises 15 residues. Germline-derived CDR1 and CDR2 are WNHNN and SYGVQD (reference sequence). V lost 3 bases to trimming and J lost 3 bases, with 13 bases between them. CDR3 amino acids: CASSDVGVGTDTQYF. The CDR3 DNA follows: TGCGCCAGCAGTGATGTGGGAGTGGGGACAGATACGCAGTATTTT.

CDR3 in DNA: TGTGCCAGCAGTGAAGCAGGGGCTGGCTCCTACGAGCAGTACTTC. Its translation is CASSEAGAGSYEQYF. The chain joins TRBV25-1 to TRBJ2-7, with a weak D call TRBD1 (6 bases). This CDR3 comprises 15 residues. V dropped 2 bases and J dropped 0 bases, with 11 bases sitting between them. Germline V gives CDR1 MGHDK, CDR2 SYGVNS.

DNA of the CDR3: TGTGCCAGCAGCAAAACTTCAATGCCGTGGGAGACCCAGTACTTC. The encoded protein is CASSKTSMPWETQYF. The genes are TRBV7-9 and TRBJ2-5, with D hard to call. The CDR3 runs to 15 residues. Germline V CDR1 and CDR2: SEHNR, FQNEAQ (reference sequence). Trimming took 5 bases from V and 5 from J, leaving 18 bases between them.

The V and J genes are TRBV4-3 and TRBJ2-7; 8 bases fit TRBD1. V trimming: 5 bases; J trimming: 3 bases; junction bases outside the gene matches: 12. This CDR3 is 16 amino acids long. Germline-derived CDR1 and CDR2 are LGHNA and YSLEER. DNA of the CDR3: TGCGCCAGCAGCACTCATCCGGGACAGGCCCACTACGAGCAGTACTTC. This sequence encodes CASSTHPGQAHYEQYF.

The chain couples TRBV10-2 to TRBJ2-2; 8 bases fit TRBD1. Looked up from germline, CDR1 is WSHSY and CDR2 is SAAADI. CDR3 length: 15 amino acids. V lost 6 bases, J lost 4 bases, and 7 bases stayed unmatched. The CDR3 reads CASRERQGSTGELFF. The CDR3 DNA reads TGCGCCAGCAGGGAAAGACAGGGGAGCACCGGGGAGCTGTTTTTT.

J is TRBJ1-2 and V is TRBV28, with unresolved D. The V end was cut by 5 bases, the J end by 6 bases, with 4 bases between. This CDR3 has 10 residues. From germline, CDR1 is MDHEN and CDR2 SYDVKM. In DNA form, the CDR3 reads TGTGCCAGCAGTCGAGATGGCTACACCTTC. It codes for CASSRDGYTF.

The V call is TRBV11-2, the J call TRBJ2-5, with 7 positions matching TRBD1. CDR3 length equals 16 residues. Unmatched junction bases numbered 14, after V lost 5 bases and J lost 5 bases. Germline CDR1 reads SGHAT; CDR2 reads FQNNGV. The CDR3 coding sequence is TGTGCCAGCAGCAAACGACGGACAGGTCAGGGGGAGACCCAGTACTTC. Translating gives CASSKRRTGQGETQYF.

The rearrangement links TRBV7-9 to TRBJ1-1, with 8 positions matching TRBD1. Germline loops: CDR1 SEHNR, CDR2 FQNEAQ (reference sequence). With 3 bases clipped from V and 8 bases from J, the junction kept 8 bases outside the gene matches. This CDR3 region has 14 residues. This chain's CDR3 is CASSFGGQVYEAFF. In nucleotides, the CDR3 is TGTGCCAGCAGCTTTGGGGGACAGGTCTACGAAGCTTTCTTT.

This clone was detected a few times. The chain couples TRBV5-1 to TRBJ2-6, with TRBD2 matching 8 bases. Germline CDR1 SGHRS, CDR2 YFSETQ. The CDR3 sequence is 19 residues long. V was pared by 0 bases and J by 0 bases, with 8 bases of the junction left unmatched. Here the CDR3 DNA reads TGCGCCAGCAGCTTGGGGTATAGCGGGGTGAGCTCTGGGGCCAACGTCCTGACTTTC. It specifies CASSLGYSGVSSGANVLTF.

The chain combines TRBV7-9 with TRBJ2-7; the D is unclear. CDR3 length equals 12 residues. Trimming removed 5 bases at V and 3 bases at J, with 8 bases between. Germline assignment: CDR1 SEHNR and CDR2 FQNEAQ (reference sequence). The DNA for the CDR3 is TGTGCCAGCAGCCCGGACGGCTACGAGCAGTACTTC. The encoded protein is CASSPDGYEQYF.